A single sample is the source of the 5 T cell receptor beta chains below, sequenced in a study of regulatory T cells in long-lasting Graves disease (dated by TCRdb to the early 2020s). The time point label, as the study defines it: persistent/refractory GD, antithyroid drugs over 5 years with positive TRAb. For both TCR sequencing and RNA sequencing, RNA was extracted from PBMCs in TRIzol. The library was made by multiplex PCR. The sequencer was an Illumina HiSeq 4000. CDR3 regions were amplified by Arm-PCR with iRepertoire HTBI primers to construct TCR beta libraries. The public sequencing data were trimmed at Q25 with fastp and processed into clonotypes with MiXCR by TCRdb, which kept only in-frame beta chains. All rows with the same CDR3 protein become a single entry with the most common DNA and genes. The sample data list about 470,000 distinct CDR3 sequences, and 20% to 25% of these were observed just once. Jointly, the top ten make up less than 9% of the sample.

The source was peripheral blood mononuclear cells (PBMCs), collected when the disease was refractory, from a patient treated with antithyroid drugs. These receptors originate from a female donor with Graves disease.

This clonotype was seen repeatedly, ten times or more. Here the CDR3 reads CAWRVIYYGYTF. CDR3 DNA sequence: TGTGCCTGGAGAGTCATATACTATGGCTACACCTTC. V is TRBV30 and J is TRBJ1-2; D not certain. Deletions cut 3 bases from V and 3 bases from J, with 8 bases between. The CDR3 spans 12 residues. CDR1 GTSNPN and CDR2 SVGIG come from the germline V gene (reference sequence).

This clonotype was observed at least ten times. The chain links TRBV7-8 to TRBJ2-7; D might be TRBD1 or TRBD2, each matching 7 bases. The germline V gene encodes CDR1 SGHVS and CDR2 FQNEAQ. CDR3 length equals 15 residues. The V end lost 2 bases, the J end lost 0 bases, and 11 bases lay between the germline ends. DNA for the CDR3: TGTGCCAGCAGCTTAAGCGGGACAGACTCCTACGAGCAGTACTTC. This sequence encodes CASSLSGTDSYEQYF.

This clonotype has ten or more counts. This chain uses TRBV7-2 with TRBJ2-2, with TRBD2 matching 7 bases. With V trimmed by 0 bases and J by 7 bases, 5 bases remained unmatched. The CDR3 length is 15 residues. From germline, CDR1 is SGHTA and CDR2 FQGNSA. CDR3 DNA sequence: TGTGCCAGCAGCTTAGCGGGAGGGCCGTTCGGGGAGCTGTTTTTT. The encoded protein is CASSLAGGPFGELFF.

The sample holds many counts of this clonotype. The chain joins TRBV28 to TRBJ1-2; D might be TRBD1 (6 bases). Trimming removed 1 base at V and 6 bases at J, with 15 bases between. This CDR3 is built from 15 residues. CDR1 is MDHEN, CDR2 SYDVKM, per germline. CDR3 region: CASSLFRQDQNGYTF. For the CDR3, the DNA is TGTGCCAGCAGTTTATTCAGACAGGATCAGAATGGCTACACCTTC.

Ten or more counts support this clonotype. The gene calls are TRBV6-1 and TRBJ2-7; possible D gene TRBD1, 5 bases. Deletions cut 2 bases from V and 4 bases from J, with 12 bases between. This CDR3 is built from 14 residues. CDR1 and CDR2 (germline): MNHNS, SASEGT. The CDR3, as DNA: TGTGCCAGCAGTGAAAGCAGGGCGGTTTACGAGCAGTACTTC. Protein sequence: CASSESRAVYEQYF.